Shown below are 9 T cell receptor beta chains from a single sample sequenced in a study of follicular helper T cells after annual influenza vaccination. Time point denoted: 2015-2016 season, pre-vaccination. Clones were sequenced by immunoSEQ multiplex PCR, and TCRdb holds only the in-frame ones, with some missing. Here the sample spans under 7,000 clones, 75% to 85% being singletons. The sample consisted of CXCR5- memory CD4+ T cells sorted from blood, taken on the day of influenza vaccination. The receptors were gathered from an adult who received the influenza vaccine.

This chain uses TRBV9 with TRBJ2-5, with D unclear. The germline CDR1 and CDR2 sequences are SGDLS and YYNGEE. The CDR3 contains 14 residues. V was cut by 0 bases and J by 1 base, with 7 bases left in between. Here the CDR3 DNA reads TGTGCCAGCAGCGTAGGGTTCCGCCAAGAGACCCAGTACTTC. This codes for CASSVGFRQETQYF.

This clone was observed a few times. J is TRBJ2-7 and V is TRBV6-5; no definite D call. V was clipped by 6 bases and J by 3 bases, with 15 bases between them. The CDR3 covers 14 residues. Germline assignment: CDR1 MNHEY and CDR2 SVGAGI. CDR3 amino acids: CASSPETPIYEQYF. In DNA, the CDR3 is TGTGCCAGCAGCCCAGAGACCCCCATCTACGAGCAGTACTTC.

This rearrangement joins TRBV5-4 to TRBJ2-2, with D hard to call. The V gene lost 3 bases and the J gene lost 2 bases, with 11 bases spanning the gap. The germline CDR1 and CDR2 sequences are SGHNT and YYREEE (reference sequence). This CDR3 spans 15 amino acids. CDR3 protein: CASSSHSHNTGELFF. Written as DNA, the CDR3 is TGTGCCAGCAGCTCTCACAGCCACAACACCGGGGAGCTGTTTTTT.

The chain uses TRBV27 and TRBJ2-4; the D is unclear. The CDR3 is made up of 14 amino acids. The V end was cut by 6 bases, the J end by 0 bases, with 9 bases between. Germline CDR1 MNHEY, CDR2 SMNVEV (reference sequence). As DNA, the CDR3 is TGTGCCAGCAGAGACCCGCTAGCCAAAAACATTCAGTACTTC. It codes for CASRDPLAKNIQYF.

The genes are TRBV2 and TRBJ1-1; D may be TRBD1 (5 bases). The CDR3 extends over 14 amino acids. The V and J ends lost 4 bases and 2 bases respectively, with 11 bases between them. Germline lookup yields CDR1 SNHLY and CDR2 FYNNEI. CDR3: CASSVRGVNTEAFF. The CDR3 DNA is TGTGCCAGCAGTGTACGAGGGGTCAACACTGAAGCTTTCTTT.

The rearrangement links TRBV11-1 to TRBJ2-7; perhaps D is TRBD1 or TRBD2 (5 bases each). The CDR3 extends over 13 amino acids. CDR1 and CDR2 from the germline V gene are SGHAT and FQDESV (reference sequence). V dropped 8 bases and J dropped 6 bases, with 17 bases sitting between them. CDR3 sequence (DNA): TGTGCCAGCTCGTGGTCCAGGGAGTTCGAGCAGTACTTC. This translates into CASSWSREFEQYF.

The chain uses TRBV5-6 and TRBJ2-7, with 7 positions matching TRBD2. The trim removed 3 bases at V and 1 base at J, leaving 10 bases unmatched. Per germline, CDR1 SGHDT and CDR2 YYEEEE. The CDR3 runs 16 residues. CDR3 protein: CASSSSGLLRSYEQYF. CDR3 nucleotides: TGTGCCAGCAGCTCATCGGGACTACTAAGATCCTACGAGCAGTACTTC.

The chain links TRBV4-3 to TRBJ1-5, with 7 bases matching TRBD1. Germline CDR1 LGHNA, CDR2 YSLEER. This CDR3 spans 15 amino acids. J gave up 4 bases and V 1 base, and 4 bases lay outside the gene matches. The CDR3 nucleotides are TGCGCCAGCAGCCAAGGCCGGGACAGAAATCAGCCCCAGCATTTT. This sequence encodes CASSQGRDRNQPQHF.

The J gene is TRBJ2-3, the V gene TRBV4-3, with 10 bases aligning to TRBD2. J gave up 3 bases and V 3 bases, and 6 bases lay outside the gene matches. The CDR3 is 16 residues long. Germline CDR1 LGHNA, CDR2 YSLEER. This chain's CDR3 is CASSQAGLAVTDTQYF. DNA of the CDR3: TGCGCCAGCAGCCAGGCTGGACTAGCGGTTACAGATACGCAGTATTTT.